This T cell receptor (beta chain) was obtained from a study of blood T cell repertoires in COVID-19. Overall study: Spain, Italy and the United States supplied samples that represented acute and convalescent COVID-19.

The CDR3 spans 15 residues. V lost 2 bases and J lost 6; bases outside the gene matches: 2. CDR1 is SGHRS and CDR2 is YFSETQ in the germline V gene. Original data processing: Reference gene primer amplification yielded estimated nucleated cell counts. This table comes from immunoSEQ multiplex PCR, and its TCRdb copy is limited to in-frame clones, with some not included. V and J calls and clone size are as listed in that table; D and trimming were resolved from the DNA. The sample includes approximately 51,000 clones, 75% to 90% of them seen just once. In regard to this clone: Different DNA sequences within this sample yield the same CDR3.

Enrolled during active infection, Seattle patients were then followed longitudinally. Sequencing used peripheral blood. The V and J genes are TRBV5-1 and TRBJ2-2; 12 bases agree with TRBD2. The TCR comes from a woman of 80 years or more with COVID-19, enrolled during active disease. This CDR3 reads CASSFLAGGPGELFF. The CDR3 DNA follows: TGCGCCAGCAGCTTCCTAGCGGGAGGGCCCGGGGAGCTGTTTTTT.